The sequence of this TCR beta chain was determined in a study of T-cell reconstitution after alpha-beta-depleted transplantation in children. Notes on the study in general: As was reported, about two months after transplant, alpha-beta T cells came from several hundred expanded graft clones. After transplant, high TCRbeta diversity at day 60 in some patients arose from surviving recipient T cells and thymic progenitors. Most T-cell counts and diversity one year after the transplant came from T cells that were newly produced.

This clonotype appeared a few times. The antigen is undetermined. Unique molecular identifiers were used in preparing the TCRbeta library. TCRdb recomputed calls from the PCR reads with MiXCR, one row per CDR3 protein. Found here are about 500,000 distinct CDR3 sequences, approximately 10% of them singletons; the top ten hold 13% to 15%. This clonotype was obtained from a female patient younger than 10 who had a stem cell transplant for aplastic anemia, so the T cells may come from the graft donor. Here the sequenced sample was PBMCs, mostly from graft donor cells, taken 180 days after TCRalphabeta/CD19-depleted stem cell transplant.

Here the CDR3 reads CASSLAYSWNEQFF. CDR3 coding DNA: TGTGCCAGCAGCTTAGCGTATTCGTGGAATGAGCAGTTCTTC. The rearrangement joins TRBV7-9 to TRBJ2-1, with D unresolved. The CDR3 has 14 amino acids. CDR1 and CDR2 from the germline V gene are SEHNR and FQNEAQ (reference sequence). The V gene lost 0 bases and the J gene lost 7 bases, with 10 bases spanning the gap.